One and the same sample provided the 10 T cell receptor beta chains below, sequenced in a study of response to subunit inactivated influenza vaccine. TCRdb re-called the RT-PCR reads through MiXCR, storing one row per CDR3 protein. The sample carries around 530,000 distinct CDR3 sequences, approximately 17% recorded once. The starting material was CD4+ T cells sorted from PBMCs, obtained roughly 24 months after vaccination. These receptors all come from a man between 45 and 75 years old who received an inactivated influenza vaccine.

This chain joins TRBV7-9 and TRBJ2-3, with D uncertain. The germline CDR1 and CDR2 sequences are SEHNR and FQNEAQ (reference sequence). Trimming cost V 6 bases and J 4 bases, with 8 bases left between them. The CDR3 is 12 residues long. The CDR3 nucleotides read TGTGCCAGCAGTGGCTGGGCAGATACGCAGTATTTT. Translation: CASSGWADTQYF.

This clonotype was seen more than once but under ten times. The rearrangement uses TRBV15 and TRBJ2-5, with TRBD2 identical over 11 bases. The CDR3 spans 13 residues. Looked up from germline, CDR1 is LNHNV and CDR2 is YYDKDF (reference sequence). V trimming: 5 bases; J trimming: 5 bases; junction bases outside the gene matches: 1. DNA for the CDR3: TGTGCCACCAGCCTAGCGGGAGGCGAGACCCAGTACTTC. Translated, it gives CATSLAGGETQYF.

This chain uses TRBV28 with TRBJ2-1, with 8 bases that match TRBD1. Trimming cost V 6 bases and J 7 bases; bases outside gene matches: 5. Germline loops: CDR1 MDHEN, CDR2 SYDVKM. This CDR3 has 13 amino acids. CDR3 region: CASRPGQENEQFF. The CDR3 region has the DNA TGTGCCAGCAGGCCGGGACAGGAGAATGAGCAGTTCTTC.

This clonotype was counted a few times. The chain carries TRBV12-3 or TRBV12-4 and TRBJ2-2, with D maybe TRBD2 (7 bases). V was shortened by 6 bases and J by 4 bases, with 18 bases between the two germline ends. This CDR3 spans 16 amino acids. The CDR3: CASSPVVGGGTGELFF. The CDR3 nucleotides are TGTGCCAGCAGCCCAGTGGTGGGAGGGGGCACCGGGGAGCTGTTTTTT.

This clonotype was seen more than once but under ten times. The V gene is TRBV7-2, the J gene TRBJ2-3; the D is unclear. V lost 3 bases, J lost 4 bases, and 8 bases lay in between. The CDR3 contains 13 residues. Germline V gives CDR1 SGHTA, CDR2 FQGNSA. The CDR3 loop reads CASSFLRSDTQYF. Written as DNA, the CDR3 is TGTGCCAGCAGCTTCTTACGCTCAGATACGCAGTATTTT.

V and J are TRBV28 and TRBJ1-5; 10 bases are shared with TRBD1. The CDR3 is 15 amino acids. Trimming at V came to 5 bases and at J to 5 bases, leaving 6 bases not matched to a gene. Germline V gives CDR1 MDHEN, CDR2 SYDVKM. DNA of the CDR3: TGTGCCAGCAGTAGACCCGGGACAGGGGATCAGCCCCAGCATTTT. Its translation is CASSRPGTGDQPQHF.

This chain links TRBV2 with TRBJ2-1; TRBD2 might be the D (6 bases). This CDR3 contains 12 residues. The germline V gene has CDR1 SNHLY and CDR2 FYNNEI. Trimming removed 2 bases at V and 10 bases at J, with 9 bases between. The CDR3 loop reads CASSELAYEQFF. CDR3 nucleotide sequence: TGTGCCAGCAGTGAACTAGCGTACGAGCAGTTCTTC.

This CDR3 reads CASSQAGERTDTQYF. The CDR3 DNA reads TGTGCCAGCAGCCAAGCCGGAGAACGCACAGATACGCAGTATTTT. The chain links TRBV4-2 to TRBJ2-3; D gene ambiguous. V was clipped by 1 base and J by 1 base, with 9 bases between them. The CDR3 loop spans 15 amino acids. Per the germline V gene, CDR1 is LGHNA and CDR2 is YNFKEQ.

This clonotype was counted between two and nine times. CDR3 sequence (DNA): TGCAGCGTTGATGTAGCGGGAGGCTACAATGAGCAGTTCTTC. Translation: CSVDVAGGYNEQFF. V and J are TRBV29-1 and TRBJ2-1; the match to TRBD2 covers 10 bases. The V and J ends lost 3 bases and 3 bases, in that order; junction bases with no gene match: 2. Germline V lookup: CDR1 SQVTM, CDR2 ANQGSEA. This CDR3 region has 14 residues.

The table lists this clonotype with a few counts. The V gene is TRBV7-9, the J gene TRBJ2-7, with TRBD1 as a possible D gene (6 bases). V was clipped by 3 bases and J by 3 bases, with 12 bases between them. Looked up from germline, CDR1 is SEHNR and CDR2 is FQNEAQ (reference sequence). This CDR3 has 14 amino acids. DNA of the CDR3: TGTGCCAGCAGCTTCGCGGACAGAAGCTACGAGCAGTACTTC. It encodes CASSFADRSYEQYF.